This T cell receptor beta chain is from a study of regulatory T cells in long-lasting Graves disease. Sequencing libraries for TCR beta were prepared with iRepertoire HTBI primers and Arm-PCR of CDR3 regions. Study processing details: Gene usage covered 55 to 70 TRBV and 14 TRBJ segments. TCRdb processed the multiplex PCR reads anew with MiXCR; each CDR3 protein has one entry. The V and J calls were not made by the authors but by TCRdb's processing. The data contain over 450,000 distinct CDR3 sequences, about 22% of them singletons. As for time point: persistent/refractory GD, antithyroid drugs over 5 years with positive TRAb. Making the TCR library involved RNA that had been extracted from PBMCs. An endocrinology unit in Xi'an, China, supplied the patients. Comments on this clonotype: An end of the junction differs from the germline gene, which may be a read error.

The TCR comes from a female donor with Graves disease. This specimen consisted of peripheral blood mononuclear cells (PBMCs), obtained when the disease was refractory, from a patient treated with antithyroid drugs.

CDR3 sequence reads: CAISEFWTGEGQPRHF. The DNA for the CDR3 is TGTGCCATCAGTGAGTTCTGGACAGGGGAAGGCCAGCCCCGGCATTTT. The rearrangement links TRBV10-3 to TRBJ1-5, with TRBD1 identical over 9 bases. The germline V gene has CDR1 ENHRY and CDR2 SYGVKD. This CDR3 spans 16 amino acids.